This T cell receptor (beta chain) was found in a study of shared clonotypes between healthy human individuals. Authors' processing steps: Because ImmunoSEQ provided only junction sequences with no quality scores, the filtering differed. Some clones are missing from TCRdb's copy, which holds only in-frame ones; the method was immunoSEQ multiplex PCR. For V, J and clone size, that table is used; D and trimming come from the DNA. The sample consists of some 1 million clones, around 76% of them appearing once. As concerns this clone: The antigen is undetermined.

Between the trimmed V and J ends, which lost 3 bases and 4 bases, there was a span of 13 bases. Germline loops: CDR1 SGHNT, CDR2 YYREEE (reference sequence). The CDR3 has 15 residues. Findings and caveats of the study: Clonotypes shared by all four donors outscored non-shared clonotypes in generation probability.

A CD45RA-negative memory subset and a CD45RA+ naive subset were separated from the CD4+ cells. The V and J genes are TRBV5-4 and TRBJ2-2; no clear D. Sequenced input: memory CD4+ T cells sorted from blood. Subset given: CD45RA-negative fraction. The receptor was isolated from a man younger than 35 in good health. DNA for the CDR3: TGTGCCAGCAGCTATGCCGGGCAGCGCACCGGGGAGCTGTTTTTT. Residues: CASSYAGQRTGELFF.